Each of the 24 T cell receptor beta chains below was sequenced from the same sample in a study of T-cell memory formation after mild COVID-19 (dated by TCRdb to the early 2020s). Receptor libraries were prepared by 5' RACE. Sequenced using an Illumina NovaSeq 6000. TCRdb reran the public reads through fastp at Q25 and MiXCR, keeping productive beta chains. Every CDR3 protein is listed once, alongside the most common genes and DNA of its rows. This sample comprises 350,000 to 450,000 distinct CDR3 sequences, 15% to 20% of them detected only once. Roughly 8% of the sample is in the top ten clones. Specimen: PBMCs or a T cell subset sorted from them (not recorded which). These receptors originate from an adult woman who had mild COVID-19 (a few samples of this study predate the infection). The sample titles of this study are shuffled in the database, so cell type and time point are left out; the donor was told from shared clones.

This clonotype was recorded a few times. This sequence joins TRBV12-3 or TRBV12-4 and TRBJ2-3; 7 bases are shared with TRBD2. CDR3 size: 17 residues. V lost 6 bases and J lost 1; bases outside the gene matches: 13. The CDR3 spells CASSSPRLADRTDTQYF. Here the CDR3 DNA reads TGTGCCAGCAGCTCCCCTAGGCTAGCGGACCGCACAGATACGCAGTATTTT.

This clonotype has more than one count but fewer than ten. The genes are TRBV5-1 and TRBJ1-6; TRBD1 aligns across 9 bases. The germline V gene encodes CDR1 SGHRS and CDR2 YFSETQ. Trimming took 2 bases from V and 9 from J; bases not matched to a gene: 6. The CDR3 runs to 15 residues. Written as DNA, the CDR3 is TGCGCCAGCAGCTTCGGGGACAGGGATTTTTCACCCCTCCACTTT. This sequence encodes CASSFGDRDFSPLHF. Full variable domain (missing parts from reference TRBV5-1 and TRBJ1-6): KAGVTQTPRYLIKTRGQQVTLSCSPISGHRSVSWYQQTPGQGLQFLFEYFSETQRNKGNFPGRFSGRQFSNSRSEMNVSTLELGDSALYLCASSFGDRDFSPLHFGNGTRLTVT.

V usage is TRBV24-1 and J usage is TRBJ2-2; 11 positions match TRBD2. CDR1 KGHDR and CDR2 SFDVKD come from the germline V gene. The junction had 11 bases not matched to a gene; V was cut back by 9 bases and J by 9 bases. This CDR3 contains 15 residues. This CDR3 is CATSGLAAPEWELFF. In nucleotides, the CDR3 is TGTGCCACCTCGGGACTAGCGGCCCCTGAATGGGAGCTGTTTTTT.

This clonotype was detected ten times or more. This chain joins TRBV21-1 and TRBJ2-1; the table assigns TRBD2, which was not confirmed against the DNA. TRBV21-1 has pseudogene status. The CDR3 is made up of 19 amino acids. CDR3: CASSRTPGLAGGVPNEQFF. In nucleotides, the CDR3 is TGTGCCAGCAGCAGAACCCCAGGACTAGCGGGGGGTGTACCTAATGAGCAGTTCTTC.

V and J are TRBV24-1 and TRBJ2-3, with D perhaps TRBD2 (6 bases). Germline CDR1 is KGHDR and CDR2 is SFDVKD. The germline V and J ends were trimmed by 3 bases and 3 bases, with 12 bases remaining between them. The CDR3 is made up of 15 amino acids. The CDR3 nucleotides are TGTGCCACCAGTGATCCATCGGGAGCAACAGATACGCAGTATTTT. Translation: CATSDPSGATDTQYF.

This clonotype was seen more than once but under ten times. This chain links TRBV5-1 with TRBJ2-1; 14 nucleotides agree with TRBD2. Germline-derived CDR1 and CDR2 are SGHRS and YFSETQ. Unmatched junction bases numbered 5, after V lost 3 bases and J lost 9 bases. This CDR3 has 15 residues. The CDR3 coding sequence is TGCGCCAGCAGCTGGGGGACTAGCGGGAGTGCTGAGCAGTTCTTC. Amino acid sequence: CASSWGTSGSAEQFF.

This clonotype was observed a few times. The chain has TRBV10-3 and TRBJ2-7; D is undetermined. The CDR3 consists of 13 residues. V was clipped by 4 bases and J by 4 bases, with 11 bases between them. Germline lookup yields CDR1 ENHRY and CDR2 SYGVKD. CDR3 sequence reads: CAISVTATYEQYF. The CDR3 bases are TGTGCCATCAGTGTAACAGCTACTTACGAGCAGTACTTC.

This clonotype has more than one count but fewer than ten. V gene TRBV7-6 combines with J gene TRBJ2-7; no firm D call. The ends were cut back, 3 bases at V and 5 bases at J, with 8 bases in the middle. This CDR3 contains 12 residues. Germline V gene data show CDR1 as SGHVS and CDR2 as FNYEAQ. The CDR3 DNA reads as TGTGCCAGCAGCTTTCTGTCGCACGAGCAGTACTTC. Protein: CASSFLSHEQYF.

There are many counts of this clonotype. The chain carries TRBV11-2 and TRBJ2-5; unclear D gene. The V and J ends lost 6 bases and 2 bases respectively, with 10 bases between them. CDR3 length equals 13 residues. CDR1 and CDR2 from the germline V gene are SGHAT and FQNNGV. CDR3 sequence reads: CASSPFRQETQYF. The CDR3 DNA reads as TGTGCCAGCAGTCCATTCCGTCAAGAGACCCAGTACTTC.

The V and J genes are TRBV7-6 and TRBJ2-5; the D call may be TRBD1 or TRBD2 (5 bases each). The length of the CDR3 is 12 residues. The V end lost 1 base, the J end lost 7 bases, and 7 bases lay between the germline ends. The germline CDR1 and CDR2 sequences are SGHVS and FNYEAQ. CDR3 coding DNA: TGTGCCAGCAGCTTAGTTGGGGGGACCCAGTACTTC. Protein sequence: CASSLVGGTQYF.

The chain links TRBV9 to TRBJ2-5; 9 bases map to TRBD2. Germline loops: CDR1 SGDLS, CDR2 YYNGEE. V was pared by 4 bases and J by 5 bases, with 6 bases of the junction left unmatched. CDR3 length: 14 amino acids. In DNA, the CDR3 is TGTGCCAGCAGCCACGGCGGGGGGGCCGAGACCCAGTACTTC. Its translation: CASSHGGGAETQYF.

This clonotype was counted between two and nine times. The genes are TRBV11-2 and TRBJ1-1, with TRBD1 as a possible D gene (6 bases). CDR1 and CDR2 from the germline V gene are SGHAT and FQNNGV. Trimming stripped 2 bases from V and 5 bases from J, with 12 bases between. The CDR3 runs 14 residues. The CDR3 loop reads CASSLRRGWTEAFF. The CDR3 DNA reads as TGTGCCAGCAGCTTAAGAAGGGGGTGGACTGAAGCTTTCTTT.

In this sample, this clonotype turned up a few times. The chain uses TRBV29-1 and TRBJ2-3; D possibly matches TRBD1 or TRBD2 (7 bases each). Trimming took off 3 bases at V and 0 bases at J, with 13 bases between the two ends. Germline V gene data show CDR1 as SQVTM and CDR2 as ANQGSEA. CDR3 size: 15 residues. DNA of the CDR3: TGCAGCGTTGACAGGGGGGGGGCTAGCACAGATACGCAGTATTTT. Translated, it gives CSVDRGGASTDTQYF.

This clonotype came up a few times. The chain combines TRBV7-9 with TRBJ2-2; TRBD2 matches 7 bases. Trimming took 5 bases from V and 3 from J; bases not matched to a gene: 18. The V gene's germline CDR1 is SEHNR and CDR2 FQNEAQ (reference sequence). The CDR3 sequence is 19 residues long. CDR3 nucleotides: TGTGCCAGCAGCATTAGTATGGCTGTAGCTAGCGGCTACACCGGGGAGCTGTTTTTT. Its protein product is CASSISMAVASGYTGELFF.

This clonotype came up a few times. The rearrangement joins TRBV24-1 to TRBJ2-2; 9 nucleotides match TRBD2. The CDR3 contains 15 residues. V shed 3 bases, J shed 6 bases, and the junction held 4 bases outside the gene matches. Germline V CDR1 and CDR2: KGHDR, SFDVKD. CDR3 sequence reads: CATSDRIAGAGELFF. In nucleotides, the CDR3 is TGTGCCACCAGTGATCGGATAGCGGGGGCCGGGGAGCTGTTTTTT.

This clonotype was found a few times. The V gene is TRBV5-6, the J gene TRBJ1-1; no firm D call. The length of the CDR3 is 13 residues. Germline CDR1 SGHDT, CDR2 YYEEEE. Trimming shortened V by 4 bases and J by 4 bases, and 11 bases separated the two germline ends. CDR3 protein: CASSRGRTTEAFF. CDR3 sequence (DNA): TGTGCCAGCAGCCGAGGGCGGACCACTGAAGCTTTCTTT.

The rearrangement links TRBV5-1 to TRBJ1-5; D perhaps matches TRBD1 (5 bases). The CDR3 consists of 15 residues. V shed 4 bases and J shed 5 bases, with 16 bases lying between them. Germline V CDR1 and CDR2: SGHRS, YFSETQ. This CDR3 reads CASSRTGDVDQPQHF. For the CDR3, the DNA is TGCGCCAGCAGCCGCACAGGCGACGTTGATCAGCCCCAGCATTTT.

This chain links TRBV30 with TRBJ2-4; perhaps TRBD1 as D (5 bases). Trimming removed 0 bases at V and 0 bases at J, with 15 bases between. Germline-derived CDR1 and CDR2 are GTSNPN and SVGIG (reference sequence). The CDR3 consists of 17 residues. CDR3: CAWSVDRQNLAKNIQYF. The CDR3 DNA reads TGTGCCTGGAGTGTAGATCGACAGAACCTAGCCAAAAACATTCAGTACTTC.

The rearrangement links TRBV20-1 to TRBJ2-2; a possible D gene is TRBD1 (5 bases). This CDR3 comprises 14 residues. The germline gives CDR1 DFQATT, CDR2 SNEGSKA (reference sequence). Trimming took off 1 base at V and 6 bases at J, with 12 bases between the two ends. For the CDR3, the DNA is TGCAGTGCTAGAGTCCAGGGCCGGGCCGGGGAGCTGTTTTTT. This gives the protein CSARVQGRAGELFF.

This clonotype was seen ten or more times. This chain links TRBV7-8 with TRBJ2-7; D call uncertain. This CDR3 is built from 14 residues. Between the trimmed V and J ends, which lost 2 bases and 2 bases, there was a span of 10 bases. CDR1 is SGHVS and CDR2 is FQNEAQ in the germline V gene. The CDR3 DNA follows: TGTGCCAGCAGCTTATCCAGACCTACCTACGAGCAGTACTTC. This translates into CASSLSRPTYEQYF.

The rearrangement uses TRBV4-3 and TRBJ1-2, with 7 bases fitting TRBD1. The V and J ends lost 3 bases and 5 bases, in that order; junction bases with no gene match: 9. CDR1 is LGHNA and CDR2 is YSLEER in the germline V gene. CDR3 length: 15 residues. The CDR3 region is CASSHAAGGEYGYTF. CDR3 in DNA: TGCGCCAGCAGCCACGCGGCAGGGGGAGAATATGGCTACACCTTC.

This chain uses TRBV7-7 with TRBJ2-2, with a tentative D call TRBD1 (7 bases). Per germline, CDR1 SSHAT and CDR2 FNYEAQ (reference sequence). The CDR3 totals 12 residues. CDR3 bases: TGTGCTAGCGGCAGGGGGGTCGGGGAGCTGTTTTTT. Translation gives CASGRGVGELFF.

The CDR3 is CASSWESKGSNYEQYF. The CDR3 nucleotides are TGTGCCAGCAGCTGGGAGAGTAAGGGGTCGAACTACGAGCAGTACTTC. The V gene is TRBV7-8, the J gene TRBJ2-7; D might be TRBD1 or TRBD2, each matching 5 bases. CDR1 SGHVS and CDR2 FQNEAQ come from the germline V gene. This CDR3 region has 16 residues. Trimming took 4 bases from V and 3 from J, leaving 19 bases between them.

Ten or more counts support this clonotype. The chain is built from TRBV5-5 and TRBJ1-6; 7 bases line up with TRBD1. The CDR3 runs 13 residues. Germline V gene sequence: CDR1 SGHKS, CDR2 YYEKEE (reference sequence). The V and J ends lost 6 bases and 10 bases, in that order; junction bases with no gene match: 7. CDR3 DNA: TGTGCCAGCAACAGGGGCCCGGCCTCACCCCTCCACTTT. Translated: CASNRGPASPLHF.